This T cell receptor beta chain came from a study of T cells after yellow fever vaccination. The study, taken as a whole, reports: Relatively few clonotypes were ones that appeared in both CD4 and CD8 compartments.

This clonotype was recorded at least ten times. Its antigen is unidentified. Germline lookup yields CDR1 MDHEN and CDR2 SYDVKM. V lost 2 bases to trimming and J lost 0 bases; unmatched junction nucleotides: 4. This CDR3 is 15 amino acids long. 5'RACE template switching added a universal primer site and UMIs to TCR cDNA. In TCRdb, the 5' RACE reads were re-called with MiXCR into one record per CDR3 protein. The sample has more than 95,000 distinct CDR3 sequences; 6% to 8% are singletons. V is TRBV28 and J is TRBJ2-7; 7 bases fit TRBD1. The material sequenced was CD4+ T cells sorted from PBMCs, taken approximately 11 days after the first yellow fever vaccination. The TCR comes from a man aged 18-30 years who received the YFV17D yellow fever vaccine. The CDR3 coding sequence is TGTGCCAGCAGTTTACACTGGGACAGCTCCTACGAGCAGTACGTC. Its translation is CASSLHWDSSYEQYV.